A selection of T cell receptor beta chains follows, all from one sample in a study of identical twins. TCRdb re-derived calls from the 5' RACE reads in MiXCR, one entry per CDR3 protein. The sample records about 490,000 distinct CDR3 sequences, approximately 14% being singletons. These data were also filed under a second study, of yellow fever vaccine responses in identical twins.

Sample: CD4+ T cells sorted from blood. These receptors were obtained from a woman aged 18-35 years in good health. The CDR3 runs from the conserved cysteine through the conserved F or W. Fields, in order: V gene, clone size, D gene, J gene, CDR3 protein, CDR3 DNA. A D gene is named only where the DNA matches it firmly. Clone size appears in some rows only: once, few, many, or a class for an expanded clone.

>TRBV24-1|NA|NA|TRBJ2-3
CATRAASTDTQYF
TGTGCCACCAGAGCGGCCAGCACAGATACGCAGTATTTT
>TRBV12-3/TRBV12-4|few|NA|TRBJ2-1
CASSFLGTAYEQFF
TGTGCCAGCAGTTTCTTGGGGACTGCCTATGAGCAGTTCTTC
>TRBV20-1|NA|NA|TRBJ2-1
CSAEPPQRLSYNEQFF
TGCAGTGCTGAACCCCCTCAGCGGCTCTCCTACAATGAGCAGTTCTTC
>TRBV11-3|NA|NA|TRBJ2-5
CASRRMRGFPFETQYF
TGTGCCAGCAGGCGTATGCGGGGCTTTCCTTTTGAGACCCAGTACTTC
>TRBV15|few|NA|TRBJ1-2
CATSRENHGYTF
TGTGCCACCAGCAGAGAAAATCATGGCTACACCTTC
>TRBV7-8|NA|NA|TRBJ2-1
CASSFIVSDEQFF
TGTGCCAGCAGTTTCATTGTGAGCGATGAGCAGTTCTTC
>TRBV5-6|NA|TRBD1|TRBJ1-2
CASSLLDRANYGYTF
TGTGCCAGCAGCTTGCTTGACAGGGCTAACTATGGCTACACCTTC
>TRBV6-2/TRBV6-3|NA|TRBD1|TRBJ1-1
CASARGQASEAFF
TGTGCCAGCGCCCGAGGACAGGCCAGTGAAGCTTTCTTT
>TRBV2|NA|TRBD2|TRBJ2-3
CASSPLAGGPVPDTQYF
TGTGCCAGCAGTCCCCTAGCGGGAGGGCCAGTACCAGATACGCAGTATTTT
>TRBV7-2|many|NA|TRBJ2-2
CASSLRGTGELFF
TGTGCCAGCAGCTTAAGGGGCACCGGGGAGCTGTTTTTT
>TRBV2|few|NA|TRBJ1-2
CASSEDRAYGYTF
TGTGCCAGCAGTGAAGACAGGGCCTATGGCTACACCTTC
>TRBV20-1|NA|NA|TRBJ2-1
CSASPPLGYNEQFF
TGCAGTGCTAGTCCTCCGCTAGGGTACAATGAGCAGTTCTTC
>TRBV28|NA|NA|TRBJ2-3
CASRSTGFRTDTQYF
TGTGCCAGCAGATCGACAGGATTTCGCACAGATACGCAGTATTTT
>TRBV11-1|NA|TRBD1|TRBJ2-1
CASSLTRDRAYNEQFF
TGTGCCAGCAGCTTAACCCGGGACAGGGCCTACAATGAGCAGTTCTTC
>TRBV20-1|few|TRBD2|TRBJ2-1
CSARPPRGGRYEQFF
TGCAGTGCTAGACCCCCCCGGGGGGGCCGGTATGAGCAGTTCTTC
>TRBV20-1|NA|NA|TRBJ1-2
CSARAWGGSGYTF
TGCAGTGCTAGAGCCTGGGGGGGGTCTGGCTACACCTTC
>TRBV7-8|NA|TRBD2|TRBJ2-3
CASSLSVAGEGDTDTQYF
TGTGCCAGCAGCTTAAGCGTAGCGGGAGAAGGGGACACAGATACGCAGTATTTT
>TRBV25-1|NA|TRBD1|TRBJ2-2
CASRGQGASGELFF
TGTGCCAGCCGGGGACAGGGGGCGTCCGGGGAGCTGTTTTTT
>TRBV24-1|few|NA|TRBJ2-1
CATSDGLAAGRNEQFF
TGTGCCACCAGTGACGGCCTAGCCGCAGGGAGAAATGAGCAGTTCTTC
>TRBV4-1|NA|NA|TRBJ2-1
CASSQESRKQFF
TGCGCCAGCAGCCAAGAGTCACGGAAGCAGTTCTTC
>TRBV27|few|TRBD1|TRBJ2-5
CASSFYAGTGLRTQYF
TGTGCCAGCAGTTTTTACGCCGGGACAGGACTTCGGACCCAGTACTTC
>TRBV12-3/TRBV12-4|few|NA|TRBJ2-1
CASTHRVLGDEQFF
TGTGCCAGCACCCACAGGGTCCTTGGTGATGAGCAGTTCTTC
>TRBV9|NA|NA|TRBJ2-5
CASSRGDGETQYF
TGTGCCAGCAGCCGGGGTGATGGGGAGACCCAGTACTTC
>TRBV11-2|few|NA|TRBJ2-3
CASEMGYRFTDTQYF
TGTGCCAGCGAGATGGGGTACAGGTTCACAGATACGCAGTATTTT
>TRBV12-3/TRBV12-4|NA|NA|TRBJ1-1
CASSLGWGITEAFF
TGTGCCAGCAGTCTAGGGTGGGGTATAACTGAAGCTTTCTTT
>TRBV4-2|few|TRBD2|TRBJ2-3
CASSQDPGLAGGSDTQYF
TGTGCCAGCAGCCAAGATCCCGGACTAGCGGGGGGGTCAGATACGCAGTATTTT
>TRBV7-6|many|NA|TRBJ2-2
CASSLGVLAGPLTGELFF
TGTGCCAGCAGCCTTGGGGTGCTTGCGGGGCCGCTCACCGGGGAGCTGTTTTTT
>TRBV20-1|few|TRBD2|TRBJ2-1
CSAHSGKGNNEQFF
TGCAGTGCTCACAGCGGGAAGGGGAACAATGAGCAGTTCTTC